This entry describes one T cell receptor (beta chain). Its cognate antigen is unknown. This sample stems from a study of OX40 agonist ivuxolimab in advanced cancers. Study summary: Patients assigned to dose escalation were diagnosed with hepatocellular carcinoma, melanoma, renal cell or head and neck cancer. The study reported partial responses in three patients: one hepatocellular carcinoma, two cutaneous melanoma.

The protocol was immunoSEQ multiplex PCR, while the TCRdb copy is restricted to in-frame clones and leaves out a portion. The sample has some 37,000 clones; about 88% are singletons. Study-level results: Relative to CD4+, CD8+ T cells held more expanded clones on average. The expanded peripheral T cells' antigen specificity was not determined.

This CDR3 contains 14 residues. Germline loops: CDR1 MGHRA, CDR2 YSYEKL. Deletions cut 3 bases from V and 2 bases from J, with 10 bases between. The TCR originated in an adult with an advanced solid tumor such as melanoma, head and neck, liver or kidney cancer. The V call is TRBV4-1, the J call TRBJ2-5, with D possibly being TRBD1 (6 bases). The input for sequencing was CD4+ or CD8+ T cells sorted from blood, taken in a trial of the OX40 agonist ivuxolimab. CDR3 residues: CASSHPDRQETQYF. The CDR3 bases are TGCGCCAGCAGCCACCCGGACAGACAAGAGACCCAGTACTTC.